The T cell receptor (beta chain) described here comes from a study of regulatory T cells in long-lasting Graves disease. Libraries of TCR beta came from iRepertoire HTBI primers plus Arm-PCR of CDR3 regions. From the multiplex PCR reads, TCRdb called clonotypes with MiXCR, one entry per CDR3 protein. The sample consists of a few hundred thousand distinct CDR3 sequences, approximately 23% of them appearing once. Time point reported: persistent/refractory GD, antithyroid drugs over 5 years with positive TRAb. Extracted RNA from PBMCs served as the source of the TCR library. This clonotype has ten or more counts. The clonotype was recovered from a female donor with Graves disease. The material sequenced was peripheral blood mononuclear cells (PBMCs), taken when the disease was refractory, from a patient treated with antithyroid drugs.

The CDR3 DNA reads TGTGCCAGCAGCTCCCTCAGGGAAGAGACCCAGTACTTC. It translates to CASSSLREETQYF. This sequence joins TRBV7-9 and TRBJ2-5, with TRBD1 as a possible D gene (5 bases). Germline CDR1 reads SEHNR; CDR2 reads FQNEAQ (reference sequence). The CDR3 length is 13 residues. V lost 4 bases, J lost 3 bases, and 9 bases lay in between.